This TCR beta chain was found in a study of blood T cells in healthy people across ages. A sample-barcoded 5' primer and a J-beta primer mix were used in a second PCR of about 7 to 12 cycles. TCRdb re-called the 5' RACE reads through MiXCR, storing one row per CDR3 protein. This sample has about 1,500,000 distinct CDR3 sequences; approximately 38% occur once, and the top ten carry around 8%. The CDR3 has 14 amino acids. CDR1 MNHEY and CDR2 SMNVEV come from the germline V gene (reference sequence). V dropped 3 bases and J dropped 7 bases, with 12 bases sitting between them. This clonotype appeared a few times.

V is TRBV27 and J is TRBJ1-4; D is possibly TRBD1 (6 bases). Sequenced input: blood. This sequence was found in a woman aged 18-35 years in good health. CDR3 bases: TGTGCCAGCAGTTTTGGGGGGGGCGGTGAAAAACTGTTTTTT. Amino acids: CASSFGGGGEKLFF.